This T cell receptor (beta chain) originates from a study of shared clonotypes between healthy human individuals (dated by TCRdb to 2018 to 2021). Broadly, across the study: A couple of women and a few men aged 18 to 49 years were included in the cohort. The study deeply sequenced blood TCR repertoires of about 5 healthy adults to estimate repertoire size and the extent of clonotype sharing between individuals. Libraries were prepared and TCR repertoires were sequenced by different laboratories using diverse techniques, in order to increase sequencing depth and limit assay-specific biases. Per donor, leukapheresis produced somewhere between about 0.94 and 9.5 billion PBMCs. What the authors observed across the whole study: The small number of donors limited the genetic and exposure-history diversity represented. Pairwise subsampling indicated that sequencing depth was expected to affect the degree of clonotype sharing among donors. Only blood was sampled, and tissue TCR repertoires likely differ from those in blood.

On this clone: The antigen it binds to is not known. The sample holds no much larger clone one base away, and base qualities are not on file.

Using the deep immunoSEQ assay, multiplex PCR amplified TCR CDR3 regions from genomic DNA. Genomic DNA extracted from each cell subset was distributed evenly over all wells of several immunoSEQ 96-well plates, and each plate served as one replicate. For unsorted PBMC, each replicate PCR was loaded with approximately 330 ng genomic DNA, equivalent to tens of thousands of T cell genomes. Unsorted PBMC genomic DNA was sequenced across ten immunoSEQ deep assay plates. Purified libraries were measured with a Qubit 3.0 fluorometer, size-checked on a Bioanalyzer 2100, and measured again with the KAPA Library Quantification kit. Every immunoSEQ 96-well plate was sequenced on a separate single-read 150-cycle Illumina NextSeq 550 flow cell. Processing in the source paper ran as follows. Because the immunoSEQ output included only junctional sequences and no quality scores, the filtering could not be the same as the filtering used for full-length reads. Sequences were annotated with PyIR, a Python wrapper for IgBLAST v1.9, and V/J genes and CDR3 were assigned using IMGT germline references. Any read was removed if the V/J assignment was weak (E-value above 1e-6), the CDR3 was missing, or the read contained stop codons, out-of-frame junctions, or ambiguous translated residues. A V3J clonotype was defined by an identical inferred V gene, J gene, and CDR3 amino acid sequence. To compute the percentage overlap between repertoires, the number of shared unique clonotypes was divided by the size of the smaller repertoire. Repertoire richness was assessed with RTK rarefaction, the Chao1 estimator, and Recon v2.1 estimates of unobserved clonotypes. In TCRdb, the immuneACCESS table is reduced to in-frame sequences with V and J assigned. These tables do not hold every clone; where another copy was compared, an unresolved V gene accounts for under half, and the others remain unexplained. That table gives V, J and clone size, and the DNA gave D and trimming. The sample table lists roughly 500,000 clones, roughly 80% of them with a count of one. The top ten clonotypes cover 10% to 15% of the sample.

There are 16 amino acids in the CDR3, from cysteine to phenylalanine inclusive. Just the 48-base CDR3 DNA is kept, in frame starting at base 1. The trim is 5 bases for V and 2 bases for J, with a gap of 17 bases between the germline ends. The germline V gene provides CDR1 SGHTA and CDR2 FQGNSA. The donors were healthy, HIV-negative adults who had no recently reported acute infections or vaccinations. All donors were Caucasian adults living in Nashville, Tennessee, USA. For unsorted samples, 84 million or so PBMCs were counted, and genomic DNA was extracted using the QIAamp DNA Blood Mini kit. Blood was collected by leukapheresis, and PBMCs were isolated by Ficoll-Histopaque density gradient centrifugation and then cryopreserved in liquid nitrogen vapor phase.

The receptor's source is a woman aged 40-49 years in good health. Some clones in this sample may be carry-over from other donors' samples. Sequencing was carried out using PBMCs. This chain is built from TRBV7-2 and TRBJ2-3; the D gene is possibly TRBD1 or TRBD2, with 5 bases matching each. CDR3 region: CASSLGPPKNTDTQYF. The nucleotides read TGTGCCAGCAGCCTGGGACCCCCGAAAAACACAGATACGCAGTATTTT. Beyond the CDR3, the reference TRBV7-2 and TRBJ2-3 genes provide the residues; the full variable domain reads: GAGVSQSPSNKVTEKGKDVELRCDPISGHTALYWYRQSLGQGLEFLIYFQGNSAPDKSGLPSDRFSAERTGGSVSTLTIQRTQQEDSAVYLCASSLGPPKNTDTQYFGPGTRLTVL.